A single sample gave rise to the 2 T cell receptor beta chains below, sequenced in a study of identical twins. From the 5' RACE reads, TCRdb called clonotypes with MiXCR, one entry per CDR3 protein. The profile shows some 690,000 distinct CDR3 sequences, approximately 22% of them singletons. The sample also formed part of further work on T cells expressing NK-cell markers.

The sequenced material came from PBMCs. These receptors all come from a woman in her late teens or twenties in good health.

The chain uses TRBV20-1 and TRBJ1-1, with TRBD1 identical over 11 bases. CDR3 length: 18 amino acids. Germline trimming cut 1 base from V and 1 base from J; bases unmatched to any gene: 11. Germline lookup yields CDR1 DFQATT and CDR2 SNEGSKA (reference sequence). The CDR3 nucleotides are TGCAGTGCTAGAGCACCCGGGACAGGGGGTTACTGGAACACTGAAGCTTTCTTT. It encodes CSARAPGTGGYWNTEAFF.

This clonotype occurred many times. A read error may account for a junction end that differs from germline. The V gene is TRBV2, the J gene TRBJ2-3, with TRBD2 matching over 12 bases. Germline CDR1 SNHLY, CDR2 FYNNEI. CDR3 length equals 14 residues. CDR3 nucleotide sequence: TGTGTCAGCACAGGACTAGCGGGGTCAGATACGCAGTATTTT. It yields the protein CVSTGLAGSDTQYF.